The TCR beta chain described here comes from a study of spatial heterogeneity in lung cancer. Study findings and constraints: One measure, the expanded intratumoral alpha and beta TCR count, tracked tumor mutation counts.

A remark on this clonotype: What it binds is unknown.

Stated time point: sample taken at primary tumor resection. Whole RNA from tumor, nontumor lung or frozen PBMC was sequenced unsorted. A single record per CDR3 protein comes from TCRdb applying MiXCR to the 5' RACE reads. Of 600 to 850 distinct CDR3 sequences in the sample, 30% to 40% were seen once. The source was lung tumor tissue, collected at surgery. The clonotype was recovered from a male donor with early-stage non-small cell lung cancer.

CDR3 region: CAWSSVSTGRETQYF. CDR3 bases: TGTGCCTGGAGCTCGGTGTCGACAGGGCGTGAGACCCAGTACTTC. J is TRBJ2-5 and V is TRBV30, with 7 bases that match TRBD1. Germline CDR1 and CDR2: GTSNPN and SVGIG (reference sequence). V shed 3 bases, J shed 5 bases, and the junction held 12 bases outside the gene matches. CDR3 size: 15 residues. The full variable domain, rest sourced from reference TRBV30 and TRBJ2-5, is SQTIHQWPATLVQPVGSPLSLECTVEGTSNPNLYWYRQAAGRGLQLLFYSVGIGQISSEVPQNLSASRPQDRQFILSSKKLLLSDSGFYLCAWSSVSTGRETQYFGPGTRLLVL.